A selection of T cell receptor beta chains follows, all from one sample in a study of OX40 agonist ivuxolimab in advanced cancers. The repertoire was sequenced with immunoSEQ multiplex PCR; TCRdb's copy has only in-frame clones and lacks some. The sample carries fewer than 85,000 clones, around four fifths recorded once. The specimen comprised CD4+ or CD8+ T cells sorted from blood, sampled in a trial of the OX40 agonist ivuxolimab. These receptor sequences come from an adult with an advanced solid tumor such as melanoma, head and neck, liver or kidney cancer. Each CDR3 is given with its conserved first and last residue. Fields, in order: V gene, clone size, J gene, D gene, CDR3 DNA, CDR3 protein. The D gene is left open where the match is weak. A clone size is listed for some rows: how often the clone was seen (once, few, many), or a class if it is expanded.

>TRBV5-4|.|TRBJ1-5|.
TGTGCCAGCAGCTTGGGACTCGATCAGCCCCAGCATTTT
CASSLGLDQPQHF
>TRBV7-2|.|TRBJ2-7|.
TGTGCCAGCAGGCAGACGGGACTTGCCTACGAGCAGTACTTC
CASRQTGLAYEQYF
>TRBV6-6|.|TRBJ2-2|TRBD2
TGTGCCAGCGCAAGGACTAGCGGGAGTGCCGGGGAGCTGTTTTTT
CASARTSGSAGELFF
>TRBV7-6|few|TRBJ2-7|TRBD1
TGTGCCAGCAGCCCTGGGACAGGGAAAAGAGTCGCGCAGTACTTC
CASSPGTGKRVAQYF
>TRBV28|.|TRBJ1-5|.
TGTGCCAGCAAGAAGGTAAATCAGCCCCAGCATTTT
CASKKVNQPQHF
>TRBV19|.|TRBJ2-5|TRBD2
TGTGCCAGTAGATCTAGCGGGAGAAGTGGAGAGACCCAGTACTTC
CASRSSGRSGETQYF
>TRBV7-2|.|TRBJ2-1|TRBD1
TGTGCCAGCAGTTTCTCCGGGACAGGAAAATACAATGAGCAGTTCTTC
CASSFSGTGKYNEQFF
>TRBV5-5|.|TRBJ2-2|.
TGTGCCAGCAGCCCCGACAGGATGAGTACCGGGGAGCTGTTTTTT
CASSPDRMSTGELFF
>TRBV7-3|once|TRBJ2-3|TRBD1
TGTGCCAGCAGCTGGCGACAGGGTACAGATACGCAGTATTTT
CASSWRQGTDTQYF
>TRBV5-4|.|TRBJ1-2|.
TGTGCCAGCAGCTGGGACCGGGACTCGAACACCTTC
CASSWDRDSNTF
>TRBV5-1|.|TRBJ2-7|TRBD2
TGCGCCAGCAGCTTTACTAGCGGGGTGGGCTACGAGCAGTACTTC
CASSFTSGVGYEQYF
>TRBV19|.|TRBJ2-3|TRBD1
TGTGCCAGCGGACAGGGAAACACAGATACGCAGTATTTT
CASGQGNTDTQYF
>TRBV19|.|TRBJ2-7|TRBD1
TGTGCCAGTAGAGAGGGGACAGTCTCCTACGAGCAGTACTTC
CASREGTVSYEQYF
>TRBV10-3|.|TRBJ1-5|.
TGTGCCATCAGTTCGGGCCCATGGACGGACAATCAGCCCCAGCATTTT
CAISSGPWTDNQPQHF
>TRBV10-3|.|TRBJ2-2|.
TGTGCCATCAGTGAGTCGATTAGAGTAGGGACCGGGGAGCTGTTTTTT
CAISESIRVGTGELFF
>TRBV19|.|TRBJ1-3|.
TGTGCCAGTAGTCCCACGAATCTTTCTGGAAACACCATATATTTT
CASSPTNLSGNTIYF
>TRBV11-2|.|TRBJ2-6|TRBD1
TGTGCCAGCAGCTTAACGAGGGGACAGATTAGCTCTGGGGCCAACGTCCTGACTTTC
CASSLTRGQISSGANVLTF
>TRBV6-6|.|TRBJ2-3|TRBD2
TGTGCCAGCAGCCAGCGGGGCGGGGGAGATACGCAGTATTTT
CASSQRGGGDTQYF
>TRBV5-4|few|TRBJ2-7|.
TGTGCCAGCAGCTTGGAGCAGCGCTACGAGCAGTACTTC
CASSLEQRYEQYF
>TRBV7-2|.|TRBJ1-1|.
TGTGCCAGCAGCTTAGAGGTTGCGGGGAACACTGAAGCTTTCTTT
CASSLEVAGNTEAFF
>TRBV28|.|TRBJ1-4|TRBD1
TGTGCCAGCAGTCCGAGGACAGGACCGGTTGAAAAACTGTTTTTT
CASSPRTGPVEKLFF
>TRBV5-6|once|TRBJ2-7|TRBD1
TGTGCCAGCAGCCCAGGACAGGGAAGGAACGAGCAGTACTTC
CASSPGQGRNEQYF
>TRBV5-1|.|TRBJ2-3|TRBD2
TGCGCCAGCAGACTAGCGGGGGGGGACACAGATACGCAGTATTTT
CASRLAGGDTDTQYF
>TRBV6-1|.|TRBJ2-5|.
TGTGCCAGCAGGGGGGCGCCTCACCAAGAGACCCAGTACTTC
CASRGAPHQETQYF
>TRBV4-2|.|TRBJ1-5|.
TGTGCCAGCAGCCTAGGCCCGGCGGGTCAGCCCCAGCATTTT
CASSLGPAGQPQHF
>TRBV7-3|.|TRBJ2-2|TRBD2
TGTGCCAGCAGCCTTTGGACTAGCGGGGGCCGACGGGAGCTGTTTTTT
CASSLWTSGGRRELFF
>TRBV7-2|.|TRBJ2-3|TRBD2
TGTGCCAGCAGCTTAGATGTGCGGGGGGCCTTTACGCAGTATTTT
CASSLDVRGAFTQYF
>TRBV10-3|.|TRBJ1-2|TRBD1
TGTGCCATCAGTCTCGAGAGACAGGGGAACTATGGCTACACCTTC
CAISLERQGNYGYTF
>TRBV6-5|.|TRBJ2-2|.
TGTGCCAGCAGTTACGGGTGGGGACAAGTCACCGGGGAGCTGTTTTTT
CASSYGWGQVTGELFF
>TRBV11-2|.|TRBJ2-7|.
TGTGCCAGCAGCTCCCAGGGAGTCTCCTACGAGCAGTACTTC
CASSSQGVSYEQYF
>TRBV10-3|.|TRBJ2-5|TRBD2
TGTGCCATCAGTGAGTCGTTTGGGGGGCTAGCGGGAGCTCACGAGACCCAGTACTTC
CAISESFGGLAGAHETQYF
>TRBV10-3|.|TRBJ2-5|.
TGTGCCATCAGCCCGGGACACATACAAGAGACCCAGTACTTC
CAISPGHIQETQYF
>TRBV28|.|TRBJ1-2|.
TGTGCCAGCAGTTCCCCTACCCGGTCACCAGAGGTTTATGGCTACACCTTC
CASSSPTRSPEVYGYTF
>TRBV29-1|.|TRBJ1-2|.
TGCAGCGCTTCAGGGAACCAGGGCTACACCTTC
CSASGNQGYTF
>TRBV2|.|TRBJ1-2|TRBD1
TGTGCCAGCAGTTTGGACAGGGAGGGCTATGGCTACACCTTC
CASSLDREGYGYTF
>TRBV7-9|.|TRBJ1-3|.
TGTGCCAGCAGCCCTGCCGGTCTCTCTGGAAACACCATATATTTT
CASSPAGLSGNTIYF
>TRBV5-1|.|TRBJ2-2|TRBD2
TGCGCCAGCAGCTTGGGCGGACTAGCGGGAGTAATCGGGGAGCTGTTTTTT
CASSLGGLAGVIGELFF
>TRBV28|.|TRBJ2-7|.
TGTGCCAGCAGCGCGGGGTTCACGTTAAACTACGAGCAGTACTTC
CASSAGFTLNYEQYF
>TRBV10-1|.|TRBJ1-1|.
TGCGCCAGCAGTGAAATACTCGGCAGTGAAGCTTTCTTT
CASSEILGSEAFF
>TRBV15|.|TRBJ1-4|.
TGTGCCACCAGCAGGGAACAGGGCTCTAATGAAAAACTGTTTTTT
CATSREQGSNEKLFF
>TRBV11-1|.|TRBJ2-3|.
TGTGCCAGCAGCCTTGGTAGCACAGATACGCAGTATTTT
CASSLGSTDTQYF
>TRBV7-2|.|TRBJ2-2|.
TGTGCCAGCAGCATTGACAACTCCAACACCGGGGAGCTGTTTTTT
CASSIDNSNTGELFF